This T cell receptor beta chain was captured by sequencing in a study of OX40 agonist ivuxolimab in advanced cancers. Findings and caveats of the study: Clonal expansion was seen in CD4+ and CD8+ blood T cells by week 6 at 0.1 to 3.0 mg/kg.

The CDR3 length is 18 residues. Trimming at V came to 5 bases and at J to 2 bases, leaving 13 bases not matched to a gene. CDR1 is LNHDA and CDR2 is SQIVND in the germline V gene (reference sequence). Autoimmune disease history or systemic immunosuppression was exclusionary. Assay used: immunoSEQ multiplex PCR; TCRdb lists only in-frame clones, some missing. The sample contains about 84,000 clones, around 90% of which appear only once. For this clone: Its antigen remains unidentified.

The receptor's source is an adult with an advanced solid tumor such as melanoma, head and neck, liver or kidney cancer. This chain uses TRBV19 with TRBJ1-5; the match to TRBD1 covers 9 bases. Sample: CD4+ or CD8+ T cells sorted from blood, taken in a trial of the OX40 agonist ivuxolimab. Written as DNA, the CDR3 is TGTGCCAGTAGTCCCCCTCCGGGACAGGGAATGGGCAATCAGCCCCAGCATTTT. It codes for CASSPPPGQGMGNQPQHF. The full variable domain, in which reference TRBV19 and TRBJ1-5 provide the parts outside the CDR3, is DGGITQSPKYLFRKEGQNVTLSCEQNLNHDAMYWYRQDPGQGLRLIYYSQIVNDFQKGDIAEGYSVSREKKESFPLTVTSAQKNPTAFYLCASSPPPGQGMGNQPQHFGDGTRLSIL.